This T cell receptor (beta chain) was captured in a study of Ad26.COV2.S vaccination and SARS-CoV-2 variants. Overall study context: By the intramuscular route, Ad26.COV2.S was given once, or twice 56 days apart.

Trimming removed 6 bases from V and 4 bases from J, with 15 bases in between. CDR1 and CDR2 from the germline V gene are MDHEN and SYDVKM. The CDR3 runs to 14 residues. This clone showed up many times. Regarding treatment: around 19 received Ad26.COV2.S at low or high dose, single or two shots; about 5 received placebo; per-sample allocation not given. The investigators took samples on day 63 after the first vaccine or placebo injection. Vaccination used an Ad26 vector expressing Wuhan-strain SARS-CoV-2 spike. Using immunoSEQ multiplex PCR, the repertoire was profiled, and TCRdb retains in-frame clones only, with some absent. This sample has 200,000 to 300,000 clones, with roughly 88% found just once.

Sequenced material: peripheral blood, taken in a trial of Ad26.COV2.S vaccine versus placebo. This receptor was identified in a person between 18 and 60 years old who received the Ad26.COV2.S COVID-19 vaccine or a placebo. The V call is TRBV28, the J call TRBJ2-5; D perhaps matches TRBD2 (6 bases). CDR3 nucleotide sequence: TGTGCCAGCAGCCCCCCTCGGGAGTCAGAGACCCAGTACTTC. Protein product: CASSPPRESETQYF.